This TCR beta chain was identified during a study of T cell responses to AZD1222 COVID-19 vaccine. Study-wide points: Spike-wide vaccine-associated CD4 TCRs dominated at 160-218 and 743-854. Mostly white British, mostly female donors; authors suggested clonal diversity may be underestimated.

Looked up from germline, CDR1 is LGHNT and CDR2 is FRNRAP. J lost 3 bases, V lost 5 bases, and 6 bases had no gene match. There are 15 residues in the CDR3. Libraries were prepared by immunoSEQ multiplex PCR; TCRdb keeps only in-frame clonotypes and omits some of them. The sample contains approximately 80,000 clones, approximately 85% of which appear only once. This clone came up a few times. Its antigen remains unidentified. V and J are TRBV12-5 and TRBJ2-5; 10 nucleotides agree with TRBD1. The material sequenced was peripheral blood, taken 28 days after the second AZD1222 dose. This clonotype was obtained from an adult who received the AZD1222 COVID-19 vaccine. CDR3 sequence reads: CASGPGTGAEETQYF. In DNA form, the CDR3 reads TGTGCTAGTGGTCCAGGGACAGGGGCCGAAGAGACCCAGTACTTC.